This entry is about one T cell receptor (beta chain). These data belong to a study of early T cells in non-severe SARS-CoV-2 infection. Looking at the study overall: Sequenced material consisted of bulk RNA (from unsorted whole blood), and chains were unpaired.

TCRdb re-derived calls from the 5' RACE reads in MiXCR, one entry per CDR3 protein. The sample records about 71,000 distinct CDR3 sequences, roughly 13% being singletons. This sequence was found in an adult who was a healthcare worker with PCR-confirmed SARS-CoV-2 infection or an uninfected control (not recorded which). Specimen: whole blood.

The CDR3 loop reads CASSLGGGSTDTQYF. CDR3 sequence (DNA): TGTGCCAGCAGCTTAGGCGGGGGGAGCACAGATACGCAGTATTTT. This rearrangement joins TRBV11-3 to TRBJ2-3; 8 bases are a match to TRBD2. Germline assignment: CDR1 SGHNT and CDR2 YENEEA. The CDR3 totals 15 residues. V lost 1 base, J lost 0 bases, and 0 bases stayed unmatched.